Following are 30 T cell receptor beta chains from one sample sequenced in a study of cytomegalovirus exposure and HLA in healthy donors. The PCR was carried out with 60 Vbeta primers and 13 Jbeta primers. The repertoire was sequenced with immunoSEQ multiplex PCR; TCRdb's copy has only in-frame clones and lacks some. The sample lists 150,000 to 250,000 clones, 82% seen once, with roughly 0.098% in the top ten. Sequenced: PBMCs. The receptor set was obtained from a boy aged 2 to 10 in good health and CMV-seronegative.

V and J are TRBV5-4 and TRBJ2-7; 7 positions match TRBD1. Per the germline V gene, CDR1 is SGHNT and CDR2 is YYREEE (reference sequence). The CDR3 consists of 15 residues. V lost 4 bases and J lost 0; bases outside the gene matches: 7. In DNA form, the CDR3 reads TGTGCCAGCAGCCGACAGAGGGACAGCTCCTACGAGCAGTACTTC. This gives the protein CASSRQRDSSYEQYF.

This chain links TRBV15 with TRBJ1-2; TRBD1 matches at 7 bases. J gave up 7 bases and V 6 bases, and 11 bases lay outside the gene matches. This CDR3 spans 14 amino acids. Germline V gene data show CDR1 as LNHNV and CDR2 as YYDKDF (reference sequence). The chain's CDR3 is CATRVTGTEAGYTF. CDR3 coding DNA: TGTGCCACCAGGGTCACCGGGACAGAGGCTGGCTACACCTTC.

This clone was detected once. The chain carries TRBV6-5 and TRBJ2-5, with a tentative D call TRBD2 (6 bases). CDR1 and CDR2 from the germline V gene are MNHEY and SVGAGI. The CDR3 extends over 13 amino acids. V was clipped by 3 bases and J by 3 bases, with 8 bases between them. CDR3 DNA sequence: TGTGCCAGCAGTTATAGCGGCAAAGAGACCCAGTACTTC. This codes for CASSYSGKETQYF.

The chain links TRBV6-1 to TRBJ1-1; TRBD1 might be the D (5 bases). Germline CDR1 is MNHNS and CDR2 is SASEGT. CDR3 length: 17 residues. With 2 bases removed from V and 0 bases from J, the gap between germline ends came to 16 bases. The CDR3 nucleotides read TGTGCCAGCAGTGAAATAAGGGCAGGGTCAATGAACACTGAAGCTTTCTTT. As protein: CASSEIRAGSMNTEAFF.

This clone was seen a single time. The chain links TRBV7-3 to TRBJ1-6; 7 bases match TRBD1. Germline trimming cut 5 bases from V and 11 bases from J; bases unmatched to any gene: 6. Germline assignment: CDR1 SGHTA and CDR2 FQGTGA. This CDR3 contains 13 residues. In nucleotides, the CDR3 is TGTGCCAGCAGCACGGGACAGTACCCACCCCTCCACTTT. Its translation: CASSTGQYPPLHF.

J is TRBJ1-2 and V is TRBV19; TRBD1 matches at 7 bases. Germline V CDR1 and CDR2: LNHDA, SQIVND (reference sequence). This CDR3 has 14 residues. With V trimmed by 4 bases and J by 2 bases, 4 bases remained unmatched. The CDR3 is CASSTHRGNYGYTF. DNA of the CDR3: TGTGCCAGTAGTACGCACAGGGGAAACTATGGCTACACCTTC. Full variable domain (rest looked up from reference TRBV19 and TRBJ1-2): DGGITQSPKYLFRKEGQNVTLSCEQNLNHDAMYWYRQDPGQGLRLIYYSQIVNDFQKGDIAEGYSVSREKKESFPLTVTSAQKNPTAFYLCASSTHRGNYGYTFGSGTRLTVV.

V gene TRBV9 combines with J gene TRBJ2-2; possible D gene TRBD1, 6 bases. V dropped 4 bases and J dropped 3 bases, with 13 bases sitting between them. Germline CDR1 SGDLS, CDR2 YYNGEE. The CDR3 totals 15 residues. The CDR3 nucleotides are TGTGCCAGCAGCTCTCGACAGGTAGACACCGGGGAGCTGTTTTTT. Encoded protein: CASSSRQVDTGELFF.

The chain joins TRBV19 to TRBJ1-6; maybe TRBD1 (5 bases). Germline V gene data show CDR1 as LNHDA and CDR2 as SQIVND (reference sequence). CDR3 length equals 16 residues. Trimming pared 2 bases from V and 4 bases from J, leaving 12 bases between. The DNA for the CDR3 is TGTGCCAGTAGTATACGGCAGGGTGGATATAATTCACCCCTCCACTTT. The encoded protein is CASSIRQGGYNSPLHF.

In its sample, this clone was seen once. The gene calls are TRBV6-6 and TRBJ2-2, with D unclear. Germline V CDR1 and CDR2: MNHNY, SVGAGI (reference sequence). Between the trimmed V and J ends, which lost 2 bases and 5 bases, there was a span of 12 bases. This CDR3 is built from 15 residues. The CDR3 loop is CASSYPFPRTGELFF. CDR3 nucleotides: TGTGCCAGCAGTTACCCCTTTCCCAGGACCGGGGAGCTGTTTTTT.

The rearrangement uses TRBV5-1 and TRBJ2-1, with 10 positions matching TRBD1. The CDR3 length is 16 residues. Germline assignment: CDR1 SGHRS and CDR2 YFSETQ. The V segment lost 6 bases and the J segment 8 bases; nucleotides outside the gene matches: 14. In DNA form, the CDR3 reads TGCGCCAGCACCCACCACCGGGACAGGGGAGGAGATGAGCAGTTCTTC. It specifies CASTHHRDRGGDEQFF.

The genes are TRBV7-2 and TRBJ2-3; perhaps TRBD1 as D (6 bases). This CDR3 is 17 amino acids long. V was cut by 0 bases and J by 1 base, with 14 bases left in between. Germline CDR1 reads SGHTA; CDR2 reads FQGNSA. The CDR3 DNA is TGTGCCAGCAGCTTAGCGTCCGACAGGATACGCACAGATACGCAGTATTTT. Its translation: CASSLASDRIRTDTQYF.

The rearrangement uses TRBV5-4 and TRBJ2-7; D perhaps matches TRBD2 (6 bases). The CDR3 consists of 13 residues. Germline V gene sequence: CDR1 SGHNT, CDR2 YYREEE (reference sequence). V was shortened by 0 bases and J by 9 bases, with 13 bases between the two germline ends. The CDR3 DNA sequence: TGTGCCAGCAGCTTGGGGGACTCCCTAGGGCAGTACTTC. It is translated as CASSLGDSLGQYF.

The gene calls are TRBV10-3 and TRBJ1-2; D remains ambiguous. This CDR3 is 12 amino acids long. Between the trimmed V and J ends, which lost 6 bases and 5 bases, there was a span of 10 bases. Germline lookup yields CDR1 ENHRY and CDR2 SYGVKD. CDR3 sequence reads: CAISIDLYGYTF. CDR3 in DNA: TGTGCCATCAGCATAGACTTATATGGCTACACCTTC.

The chain joins TRBV4-3 to TRBJ1-6; no clear D gene. Trimming stripped 4 bases from V and 7 bases from J, with 8 bases between. CDR1 LGHNA and CDR2 YSLEER come from the germline V gene. The CDR3 extends over 13 amino acids. CDR3: CASSPGWNSPLHF. The CDR3 DNA reads as TGCGCCAGCAGCCCGGGGTGGAATTCACCCCTCCACTTT.

The rearrangement joins TRBV5-6 to TRBJ2-3, with 8 bases matching TRBD2. The CDR3 length is 17 residues. Germline V gives CDR1 SGHDT, CDR2 YYEEEE. V was clipped by 1 base and J by 0 bases; unmatched bases: 7. DNA of the CDR3: TGTGCCAGCAGCTTGTTTGGTAGCGGGGAAAGCACAGATACGCAGTATTTT. Amino acid sequence: CASSLFGSGESTDTQYF.

V gene TRBV11-2 combines with J gene TRBJ2-3; 8 bases are shared with TRBD2. The CDR3 covers 17 residues. From germline, CDR1 is SGHAT and CDR2 FQNNGV. V dropped 4 bases and J dropped 6; count of bases not matched to a gene: 15. The chain's CDR3 is CASSSLGTRFKPDTQYF. The CDR3, as DNA: TGTGCCAGCAGCTCTCTCGGGACTAGATTCAAGCCCGATACGCAGTATTTT. Using reference TRBV11-2 and TRBJ2-3 for the parts outside the CDR3, the full variable domain is EAGVAQSPRYKIIEKRQSVAFWCNPISGHATLYWYQQILGQGPKLLIQFQNNGVVDDSQLPKDRFSAERLKGVDSTLKIQPAKLEDSAVYLCASSSLGTRFKPDTQYFGPGTRLTVL.

The chain has TRBV11-2 and TRBJ2-2; TRBD1 is a possible D gene (5 bases). Germline-derived CDR1 and CDR2 are SGHAT and FQNNGV. The CDR3 is 20 amino acids. The V gene lost 0 bases and the J gene lost 6 bases, with 26 bases spanning the gap. This chain's CDR3 is CASSLEDGARHTLSPGELFF. Here the CDR3 DNA reads TGTGCCAGCAGCTTAGAGGATGGGGCAAGGCACACACTTTCACCCGGGGAGCTGTTTTTT.

The chain links TRBV6-6 to TRBJ1-1; D not resolved. CDR1 MNHNY and CDR2 SVGAGI come from the germline V gene (reference sequence). The ends were cut back, 8 bases at V and 0 bases at J, with 13 bases in the middle. CDR3 length: 14 residues. The CDR3 here is CASSVVEMNTEAFF. The DNA for the CDR3 is TGTGCCAGCTCGGTAGTAGAGATGAACACTGAAGCTTTCTTT.

This rearrangement joins TRBV6-5 to TRBJ2-3; 9 positions match TRBD1. The CDR3 extends over 13 amino acids. Germline CDR1 MNHEY, CDR2 SVGAGI. V lost 6 bases and J lost 6; bases outside the gene matches: 4. CDR3 protein: CASRQGAVDTQYF. CDR3 coding DNA: TGTGCCAGCAGACAGGGGGCAGTTGATACGCAGTATTTT.

The chain couples TRBV20-1 to TRBJ2-1; D is uncertain. CDR3 size: 10 residues. Trimming took 4 bases from V and 6 from J, leaving 4 bases between them. Germline assignment: CDR1 DFQATT and CDR2 SNEGSKA (reference sequence). CDR3 sequence (DNA): TGCAGTGCTAAACTCAATGAGCAGTTCTTC. It is translated as CSAKLNEQFF.

J is TRBJ1-1 and V is TRBV27, with unresolved D. CDR3 length: 15 amino acids. V was pared by 1 base and J by 1 base, with 10 bases between. The germline gives CDR1 MNHEY, CDR2 SMNVEV (reference sequence). The CDR3 sequence: CASSLWPGGNTEAFF. The CDR3, as DNA: TGTGCCAGCAGTTTATGGCCAGGAGGGAACACTGAAGCTTTCTTT.

The rearrangement joins TRBV10-3 to TRBJ2-5, with 13 bases fitting TRBD2. CDR1 ENHRY and CDR2 SYGVKD come from the germline V gene. This CDR3 is built from 14 residues. V lost 10 bases and J lost 5; bases outside the gene matches: 7. The CDR3 region has the DNA TGTGCCACCAGAGGACTAGCGGGGGAGGAGACCCAGTACTTC. This gives the protein CATRGLAGEETQYF.

CDR3 coding DNA: TGTGCCAGCAGTCCTGGGACAGGGTATACGCAGTATTTT. Amino acid sequence: CASSPGTGYTQYF. The rearrangement joins TRBV6-1 to TRBJ2-3; 9 bases line up with TRBD1. The length of the CDR3 is 13 residues. Germline loops: CDR1 MNHNS, CDR2 SASEGT. The junction had 4 bases not matched to a gene; V was cut back by 5 bases and J by 7 bases.

The rearrangement uses TRBV6-7 and TRBJ2-7; 8 bases match TRBD2. TRBV6-7 is assigned to the ORF class and has an uncertain function. V lost 6 bases to trimming and J lost 2 bases; unmatched junction nucleotides: 12. This CDR3 is 16 amino acids long. Here the CDR3 DNA reads TGTGCCAGCAGACCCGTCATAGCGGGGATAACCTACGAGCAGTACTTC. It specifies CASRPVIAGITYEQYF.

The rearrangement joins TRBV5-6 to TRBJ2-5, with D tentatively TRBD2 (6 bases). CDR3 length equals 14 residues. Germline lookup yields CDR1 SGHDT and CDR2 YYEEEE. Trimming removed 0 bases from V and 3 bases from J, with 9 bases in between. The CDR3 loop reads CASSLAGGKETQYF. CDR3 coding DNA: TGTGCCAGCAGCTTGGCTGGAGGGAAAGAGACCCAGTACTTC.

This sequence joins TRBV7-6 and TRBJ2-3; perhaps TRBD2 as D (5 bases). This CDR3 spans 18 amino acids. Germline V gene lookup returns CDR1 SGHVS and CDR2 FNYEAQ. Deletions cut 3 bases from V and 2 bases from J, with 21 bases between. CDR3 protein: CASSFRSGLEWVTDTQYF. The CDR3 nucleotides read TGTGCCAGCAGCTTTAGGAGCGGCCTAGAGTGGGTCACAGATACGCAGTATTTT.

This chain uses TRBV2 with TRBJ2-1; tentatively, D is TRBD2 (7 bases). This CDR3 has 14 residues. CDR1 and CDR2 from the germline V gene are SNHLY and FYNNEI. V lost 4 bases, J lost 7 bases, and 14 bases lay in between. This CDR3 is CASSVTGGQNEQFF. CDR3 nucleotides: TGTGCCAGCAGTGTTACCGGGGGGCAAAATGAGCAGTTCTTC.

This chain connects TRBV5-4 to TRBJ1-2; TRBD1 matches 8 bases. The CDR3 is 11 residues long. Per the germline V gene, CDR1 is SGHNT and CDR2 is YYREEE (reference sequence). Unmatched junction bases numbered 2, after V lost 5 bases and J lost 8 bases. The CDR3 sequence is CASSGTGGYTF. CDR3 bases: TGTGCCAGCAGTGGGACAGGCGGCTACACCTTC.

This clone was seen just once. J is TRBJ1-4 and V is TRBV5-6; TRBD1 is a possible D gene (5 bases). Trimming removed 4 bases at V and 10 bases at J, with 14 bases between. The CDR3 runs 13 residues. Germline CDR1 reads SGHDT; CDR2 reads YYEEEE. CDR3 nucleotides: TGTGCCAGCAGCCACCTCCAGGGTGGAAAACTGTTTTTT. Its protein is CASSHLQGGKLFF.

CDR3 bases: TGCGCCAGCAGCTGGGGACAGGGGGATGGGAAAGCTTTCTTT. Translation gives CASSWGQGDGKAFF. This rearrangement joins TRBV5-1 to TRBJ1-1, with 11 positions matching TRBD1. Per the germline V gene, CDR1 is SGHRS and CDR2 is YFSETQ. The CDR3 is 14 amino acids. The trim removed 3 bases at V and 9 bases at J, leaving 7 bases unmatched.